This paragraph reports one T cell receptor beta chain. TCRdb's table, derived via immunoSEQ multiplex PCR, lists solely in-frame clones and lacks some. The sample lists some 130,000 clones; around 90% were seen once. Trimming removed 2 bases at V and 2 bases at J, with 9 bases between. Germline V gene data show CDR1 as SGDLS and CDR2 as YYNGEE. CDR3 length: 14 amino acids. The data belong to a study of control samples from healthy donors and cancer patients. Sequenced material: blood. The TCR sequence derives from a man aged 35 to 55 in good health. The rearrangement joins TRBV9 to TRBJ2-3, with D perhaps TRBD2 (6 bases). The CDR3 here is CASSVGLDTDTQYF. CDR3 coding DNA: TGTGCCAGCAGCGTGGGACTCGACACAGATACGCAGTATTTT.